A selection of T cell receptor beta chains follows, all from one sample in a study of cytomegalovirus exposure and HLA in healthy donors. Sequenced by immunoSEQ multiplex PCR; TCRdb stores in-frame clones only, minus some. The table includes hundreds of thousands of clones, 70% to 80% detected once. The sample taken for sequencing was PBMCs. Receptor source: an older woman in good health and CMV-seropositive. The CDR3 runs from the conserved cysteine through the conserved F or W. Each record gives: J gene, D gene, V gene, clone size, CDR3 DNA, CDR3 protein. D genes are given only for firm matches. A row's size may be missing; if present it is once, few, many or a size class.

TRBJ2-5	TRBD2	TRBV2	NA	TGTGCCAGCAGCCTTCTAGCGGGAGCCACTGGGGAGACCCAGTACTTC	CASSLLAGATGETQYF
TRBJ2-7	NA	TRBV29-1	NA	TGCAGCGTCAATCTAGACCAGGGTATTTCAGAGCAGTACTTC	CSVNLDQGISEQYF
TRBJ2-1	NA	TRBV27	NA	TGTGCCAGCAGTTCCCCCCAGCGGAGCCCGTACAATGAGCAGTTCTTC	CASSSPQRSPYNEQFF
TRBJ2-3	TRBD2	TRBV29-1	NA	TGCAGCGTTGAGAGGCGGGAGGCTCCACGGTCCGATACGCAGTATTTT	CSVERREAPRSDTQYF
TRBJ2-7	NA	TRBV21-1	NA	TGTGCCAGCAGCACCGACAGGTCGAGCTACGAGCAGTACTTC	CASSTDRSSYEQYF
TRBJ1-4	TRBD1	TRBV6-5	NA	TGTGCCAGCAGTCCAGGGGGCTGGGGGGAAAAACTGTTTTTT	CASSPGGWGEKLFF
TRBJ1-1	NA	TRBV6-6	NA	TGTGCCAGCAAACTACTGAACTCCGAGACTGAAGCTTTCTTT	CASKLLNSETEAFF
TRBJ1-3	NA	TRBV9	NA	TGTGCCAGCAGCGGGGGGTCAGGGACAATCCTCTCTGGAAACACCATATATTTT	CASSGGSGTILSGNTIYF
TRBJ1-1	NA	TRBV27	NA	TGTGCCAGCAGTTTAGCCAGGGACACTGAAGCTTTCTTT	CASSLARDTEAFF
TRBJ2-3	TRBD1	TRBV7-9	few	TGTGCCAGCAGGGCTATACCGGGACAGGGAAGCACAGATACGCAGTATTTT	CASRAIPGQGSTDTQYF
TRBJ1-1	NA	TRBV9	once	TGTGCCAGCAGCGTAGGGGGACAGAACACTGAAGCTTTCTTT	CASSVGGQNTEAFF
TRBJ1-2	TRBD1	TRBV28	NA	TGTGCCAGCAGGACTCAGGGGAGAGGGGGCGGCTACACCTTC	CASRTQGRGGGYTF
TRBJ2-7	TRBD1	TRBV7-2	NA	TGTGCCAGCAGCCGAGGGACAGGGCCCTACGAGCAGTACTTC	CASSRGTGPYEQYF
TRBJ2-1	TRBD1	TRBV5-4	NA	TGTGCCAGCAGCTCATCCGGGACAGGGCCAAATGAGCAGTTCTTC	CASSSSGTGPNEQFF
TRBJ2-7	TRBD2	TRBV5-1	few	TGCGCCAGCAGCACGGGAGGGCCATACGAGCAGTACTTC	CASSTGGPYEQYF
TRBJ1-3	NA	TRBV5-4	once	TGTGCCAGCAGCTTGGATCCGGGAAGGACCTCTGGAAACACCATATATTTT	CASSLDPGRTSGNTIYF
TRBJ1-5	NA	TRBV28	NA	TGTGCCAGCAGCTTGTCGGGAGGTTCCCGACCCCAGCATTTT	CASSLSGGSRPQHF
TRBJ2-2	TRBD1	TRBV14	once	TGTGCCAGCAGACCCGGGACAGGGTGGACCGGGGAGCTGTTTTTT	CASRPGTGWTGELFF
TRBJ2-1	NA	TRBV27	NA	TGTGCCAGCAGCCTGACTAGATACAATGAGCAGTTCTTC	CASSLTRYNEQFF
TRBJ1-1	NA	TRBV18	NA	TGTGCCAGCTCACCGCTACCGGACACTGAAGCTTTCTTT	CASSPLPDTEAFF
TRBJ2-5	NA	TRBV28	NA	TGTGCCAGCAGTTTTGTGGAGGCCCAGTACTTC	CASSFVEAQYF
TRBJ1-2	TRBD1	TRBV18	NA	TGTGCCAGCACCCAGGGGGACGGGGTCTATGGCTACACCTTC	CASTQGDGVYGYTF
TRBJ1-2	NA	TRBV28	NA	TGTGCCAGCAGTCCGGGGGGGGCTAACTATGGCTACACCTTC	CASSPGGANYGYTF
TRBJ1-2	TRBD1	TRBV19	NA	TGTGCCAGTAGGGAGACAGGGGAAAGCTATGGCTACACCTTC	CASRETGESYGYTF
TRBJ2-5	NA	TRBV29-1	NA	TGCAGCGCTAAGTATATAGCGGTCGGGGAGCAGTACTTC	CSAKYIAVGEQYF
TRBJ2-5	NA	TRBV6-6	NA	TGTGCCAGCAGTCTCCGCAGGGAAGAGACCCAGTACTTC	CASSLRREETQYF
TRBJ1-2	NA	TRBV6-4	NA	TGTGCCAGCAGTGCAGATACAGGGAGCTACACCTTC	CASSADTGSYTF
TRBJ1-6	NA	TRBV19	few	TGTGCCAGTAGTATCGGGAGCTCCTATAATTCACCCCTCCACTTT	CASSIGSSYNSPLHF
TRBJ2-7	NA	TRBV5-4	NA	TGTGCCAGCAGCATTGGACTGAACAACGAGCAGTACTTC	CASSIGLNNEQYF
TRBJ2-7	NA	TRBV7-8	NA	TGTGCCAGCAGCTTAGGCGAGCGGGCCTACGAGCAGTACTTC	CASSLGERAYEQYF
TRBJ2-5	NA	TRBV5-4	NA	TGTGCCAGCAGCTTCCCCCCGCCGGCGATGGAGCAGTACTTC	CASSFPPPAMEQYF
TRBJ1-4	NA	TRBV28	NA	TGTGCCAGCAGTTTATTAGTGGGACTTGGCTCTAATGAAAAACTGTTTTTT	CASSLLVGLGSNEKLFF
TRBJ1-4	NA	TRBV30	NA	TGTGCCTGGAGTGGCCTGGGACACTTAAATGAAAAACTGTTTTTT	CAWSGLGHLNEKLFF
TRBJ1-1	TRBD1	TRBV18	few	TGTGCCAGCTCACCACCGTTGGGACAGGGGTCTGAAGCTTTCTTT	CASSPPLGQGSEAFF
TRBJ1-5	NA	TRBV7-9	few	TGTGCCAGCAGTCTAGACGGCAATCAGCCCCAGCATTTT	CASSLDGNQPQHF
TRBJ1-1	TRBD1	TRBV7-2	NA	TGTGCCAGCAGCTTTGGACAGGGCACTGAAGCTTTCTTT	CASSFGQGTEAFF
TRBJ2-5	NA	TRBV5-5	NA	TGTGCCAGCAGCTTAAGGGGCGGTAATCAAGAGACCCAGTACTTC	CASSLRGGNQETQYF
TRBJ2-7	NA	TRBV5-1	once	TGCGCCAGCAGCCCGAGGGGGGGAACCTACGAGCAGTACTTC	CASSPRGGTYEQYF
TRBJ1-3	TRBD1	TRBV4-1	NA	TGCGCCAGCAGCCCCCTAAACAGGGGGGACACCATATATTTT	CASSPLNRGDTIYF
TRBJ1-2	TRBD1	TRBV19	NA	TGTGCCAGTAGTCCACAGGGGGACTATGGCTACACCTTC	CASSPQGDYGYTF
TRBJ1-4	TRBD1	TRBV18	NA	TGTGCCAGCTCACCTGACAGGGGAAGTGAAAAACTGTTTTTT	CASSPDRGSEKLFF
TRBJ1-3	NA	TRBV18	NA	TGTGCCAGCTCACCACGGGAGGGTGCCTCTGGAAACACCATATATTTT	CASSPREGASGNTIYF
TRBJ1-2	NA	TRBV5-1	NA	TGCGCCAGCAGCACGGACCTGGAAGGAGGGTACACCTTC	CASSTDLEGGYTF
TRBJ2-7	TRBD2	TRBV6-1	NA	TGTGCCAGCAGTGAATACGGCGGGAGTAGCGCCTACGAGCAGTACTTC	CASSEYGGSSAYEQYF
TRBJ1-6	NA	TRBV28	NA	TGTGCCAGCAGCCGACAGTATAATTCACCCCTCCACTTT	CASSRQYNSPLHF
TRBJ2-1	TRBD2	TRBV28	NA	TGTGCCAGTTTCCCCCCACCGGGACTAGCGGGAAAATACAATGAGCAGTTCTTC	CASFPPPGLAGKYNEQFF
TRBJ2-2	NA	TRBV7-9	NA	TGTGCCAGCAGCTTGGGGACTTCCGGGGAGCTGTTTTTT	CASSLGTSGELFF
TRBJ2-5	TRBD2	TRBV27	NA	TGTGCCAGCAGTCCGACCCCGGGACTAGATATGGAGACCCAGTACTTC	CASSPTPGLDMETQYF